These 22 T cell receptor beta chains share one sample of origin, sequenced in a study of patients and donors after allogeneic stem cell transplantation. TCRdb independently ran MiXCR on the RT-PCR reads; one entry per CDR3 protein. The repertoire holds roughly 140,000 distinct CDR3 sequences, with about a third as singletons. The material sequenced was blood, either unsorted or a sorted T cell fraction (not recorded which). All receptors derive from a human donor who was either an allogeneic HSCT recipient or a stem cell or donor lymphocyte infusion donor (not recorded which). It is not recorded whose cells these are; they may come from a transplant donor.

This clonotype was observed a handful of times. The chain employs TRBV6-5 and TRBJ1-2, with a tentative D call TRBD1 (6 bases). CDR3 length: 14 residues. Germline V gene lookup returns CDR1 MNHEY and CDR2 SVGAGI. V lost 7 bases to trimming and J lost 2 bases, with 14 bases between them. CDR3 loop: CASNSGGGNYGYTF. CDR3 DNA sequence: TGTGCCAGCAATTCGGGCGGGGGCAACTATGGCTACACCTTC.

The V call is TRBV3-1, the J call TRBJ2-1; D unclear. There are 17 residues in the CDR3. Trimming took off 5 bases at V and 1 base at J, with 18 bases between the two ends. Germline V gene data show CDR1 as LGHDT and CDR2 as YNNKEL (reference sequence). CDR3 loop: CASSLQWTGISYNEQFF. The CDR3 coding sequence is TGTGCCAGCAGCTTACAATGGACCGGTATTTCCTACAATGAGCAGTTCTTC.

This clonotype was seen a handful of times. The chain carries TRBV20-1 and TRBJ2-5; 10 bases line up with TRBD2. Germline V CDR1 and CDR2: DFQATT, SNEGSKA (reference sequence). The trim removed 4 bases at V and 5 bases at J, leaving 10 bases unmatched. The CDR3 has 15 residues. The CDR3 region is CSAKLAGSPWETQYF. CDR3 nucleotide sequence: TGCAGTGCTAAACTAGCGGGGTCGCCCTGGGAGACCCAGTACTTC.

The genes are TRBV15 and TRBJ2-5; TRBD2 might be the D (7 bases). CDR1 and CDR2 (germline): LNHNV, YYDKDF (reference sequence). This CDR3 is 14 amino acids long. Deletions cut 5 bases from V and 5 bases from J, with 15 bases between. CDR3 in amino acids: CATSPGGGGETQYF. CDR3 in DNA: TGTGCCACCAGCCCCGGCGGGGGCGGTGAGACCCAGTACTTC.

The chain uses TRBV6-5 and TRBJ1-1; D is perhaps TRBD1 (5 bases). The CDR3 runs 13 residues. Trimming removed 6 bases at V and 4 bases at J, with 12 bases between. Per germline, CDR1 MNHEY and CDR2 SVGAGI. The CDR3 DNA follows: TGTGCCAGCAGCCGTCGGACAAGCACTGAAGCTTTCTTT. Translating it yields CASSRRTSTEAFF.

The chain recombines TRBV3-1 with TRBJ2-3, with D perhaps matching TRBD2 (6 bases). Germline V gene sequence: CDR1 LGHDT, CDR2 YNNKEL (reference sequence). This CDR3 is 17 amino acids long. V shed 2 bases and J shed 2 bases, with 17 bases lying between them. The CDR3 spells CASSQPGTGDYTDTQYF. CDR3 in DNA: TGTGCCAGCAGCCAACCGGGAACGGGAGATTACACAGATACGCAGTATTTT.

The CDR3 DNA reads as TGTGCCAGCAGTTTTCGGGGGGTTGCTAACTATGGCTACACCTTC. Protein product: CASSFRGVANYGYTF. V and J are TRBV28 and TRBJ1-2, with D perhaps matching TRBD1 (5 bases). The CDR3 has 15 amino acids. Germline values: CDR1 MDHEN, CDR2 SYDVKM. Trimming shortened V by 3 bases and J by 0 bases, and 11 bases separated the two germline ends.

The chain recombines TRBV12-3 or TRBV12-4 with TRBJ1-1; D gene unclear. There are 14 residues in the CDR3. Trimming pared 3 bases from V and 1 base from J, leaving 9 bases between. The DNA for the CDR3 is TGTGCCAGCAGTTTCAGCCCCACGAACACTGAAGCTTTCTTT. The encoded protein is CASSFSPTNTEAFF.

In regard to this clonotype: The junction does not match germline at one end; this may be a read error. The chain joins TRBV5-1 to TRBJ2-3, with D perhaps TRBD2 (5 bases). This CDR3 is 10 amino acids long. Germline V lookup: CDR1 SGHRS, CDR2 YFSETQ. The CDR3 DNA is TGTGCCAGCGGCTTCGATACGCAGTATTTT. This translates into CASGFDTQYF.

The chain carries TRBV7-8 and TRBJ2-5, with D perhaps TRBD2 (6 bases). CDR1 and CDR2 (germline): SGHVS, FQNEAQ. Trimming took 6 bases from V and 4 from J, leaving 18 bases between them. This CDR3 comprises 15 residues. CDR3 sequence: CASSELGGVLETQYF. The CDR3 DNA follows: TGTGCCAGCAGTGAACTCGGGGGTGTGTTAGAGACCCAGTACTTC.

This clonotype has more than one count but fewer than ten. The chain has TRBV6-1 and TRBJ1-1; no clear D. V lost 6 bases and J 0 bases, leaving 5 bases between the germline ends. Germline CDR1 is MNHNS and CDR2 is SASEGT. The CDR3 covers 12 residues. In nucleotides, the CDR3 is TGTGCCAGCAGAAGCATGAACACTGAAGCTTTCTTT. Its translation is CASRSMNTEAFF.

Note on this clonotype: A single base separates this from a much larger clone, so it may be a read error. The missing conserved phenylalanine or tryptophan at the end of this CDR3 makes a read error likely. Here the CDR3 DNA reads TGCAGTGCTAGGAGGGCAGGGGGCCAGCCCCAGCATTTG. Amino acids: CSARRAGGQPQHL. The chain employs TRBV20-1 and TRBJ1-5; 8 positions agree with TRBD1. Losses at the gene ends were 3 bases for V and 7 bases for J; bases not matched to a gene: 5. Germline CDR1 is DFQATT and CDR2 is SNEGSKA (reference sequence). The CDR3 has 13 amino acids.

This clonotype was observed a handful of times. The V gene is TRBV12-3 or TRBV12-4, the J gene TRBJ1-2, with D hard to call. The CDR3 sequence is 15 residues long. Between the trimmed V and J ends, which lost 3 bases and 4 bases, there was a span of 15 bases. CDR3 residues: CASSLGQAHLYGYTF. CDR3 DNA: TGTGCCAGCAGTTTGGGCCAGGCACACCTCTATGGCTACACCTTC.

V usage is TRBV12-3 or TRBV12-4 and J usage is TRBJ2-2; D remains unclear. Trimming shortened V by 6 bases and J by 3 bases, and 8 bases separated the two germline ends. The CDR3 totals 13 residues. The CDR3 DNA reads as TGTGCCAGCAGCCCAACAGACACCGGGGAGCTGTTTTTT. Translation gives CASSPTDTGELFF.

The rearrangement uses TRBV2 and TRBJ2-5; D is unclear. The germline CDR1 and CDR2 sequences are SNHLY and FYNNEI. V lost 6 bases and J lost 9, with 8 bases in between. The CDR3 spans 10 residues. The CDR3 sequence: CASRSPSQYF. CDR3 bases: TGTGCCAGCAGATCCCCGTCCCAGTACTTC.

This clonotype was counted a few times. This chain uses TRBV20-1 with TRBJ1-1; D is unclear. Germline V CDR1 and CDR2: DFQATT, SNEGSKA (reference sequence). Trimming took off 0 bases at V and 2 bases at J, with 10 bases between the two ends. The CDR3 sequence is 14 residues long. The CDR3 nucleotides read TGCAGTGCTAGAGAAGGCGGCCCCAACACTGAAGCTTTCTTT. This gives the protein CSAREGGPNTEAFF.

This clonotype was observed a few times. This chain links TRBV5-6 with TRBJ1-1; no firm D call. V was pared by 0 bases and J by 5 bases, with 17 bases between. CDR3 size: 16 residues. The germline V gene has CDR1 SGHDT and CDR2 YYEEEE. CDR3 bases: TGTGCCAGCAGCTTGGAGGTAAGAGGGCTGGAGACTGAAGCTTTCTTT. Encoded protein: CASSLEVRGLETEAFF. The full variable domain, in which reference TRBV5-6 and TRBJ1-1 provide the parts outside the CDR3, is DAGVTQSPTHLIKTRGQQVTLRCSPKSGHDTVSWYQQALGQGPQFIFQYYEEEERQRGNFPDRFSGHQFPNYSSELNVNALLLGDSALYLCASSLEVRGLETEAFFGQGTRLTVV.

This chain joins TRBV18 and TRBJ1-1; D possibly corresponds to TRBD1 (6 bases). V was clipped by 3 bases and J by 5 bases, with 13 bases between them. Germline CDR1 reads KGHSH; CDR2 reads LQKENI. CDR3 length: 14 residues. CDR3 nucleotides: TGTGCCAGCTCACCCATCCCTCAGGGGACTGAAGCTTTCTTT. Its translation: CASSPIPQGTEAFF.

Turning to this clonotype: Relative to the germline gene, one junction end is altered; a read error may explain this. The J gene is TRBJ2-3, the V gene TRBV6-2 or TRBV6-3; D perhaps matches TRBD2 (6 bases). Germline V lookup: CDR1 MNHEY, CDR2 SVGEGT. This CDR3 comprises 15 residues. CDR3 in DNA: TGTGCCAGCAGTTACTGGGGACTCGGCACAGATGCGCAGTATTTT. Amino acid sequence: CASSYWGLGTDAQYF.

This clonotype was found a few times. The chain carries TRBV3-1 and TRBJ2-1; 10 nucleotides line up with TRBD2. Losses at the gene ends were 2 bases for V and 2 bases for J; bases not matched to a gene: 0. The CDR3 is made up of 15 amino acids. The germline CDR1 and CDR2 sequences are LGHDT and YNNKEL (reference sequence). CDR3: CASSQLAGAYNEQFF. CDR3 nucleotides: TGTGCCAGCAGCCAACTAGCGGGGGCCTACAATGAGCAGTTCTTC.

The chain links TRBV5-1 to TRBJ1-1; D remains ambiguous. V was pared by 0 bases and J by 1 base, with 10 bases between. This CDR3 is 15 amino acids long. CDR1 is SGHRS, CDR2 YFSETQ, per germline. The CDR3 sequence: CASSLGQTSNTEAFF. The CDR3 DNA is TGCGCCAGCAGCTTGGGGCAGACCTCGAACACTGAAGCTTTCTTT. Complete variable domain (other parts from reference TRBV5-1 and TRBJ1-1): KAGVTQTPRYLIKTRGQQVTLSCSPISGHRSVSWYQQTPGQGLQFLFEYFSETQRNKGNFPGRFSGRQFSNSRSEMNVSTLELGDSALYLCASSLGQTSNTEAFFGQGTRLTVV.

The J gene is TRBJ2-1, the V gene TRBV5-6; 8 nucleotides line up with TRBD1. From germline, CDR1 is SGHDT and CDR2 YYEEEE. V shed 4 bases and J 7 bases; nucleotides not matched to a gene: 7. This CDR3 contains 14 residues. CDR3 protein: CASSLGQGLNEQFF. DNA of the CDR3: TGTGCCAGCAGCCTTGGACAGGGCCTTAATGAGCAGTTCTTC.